The TCR beta chain under discussion was sequenced for a study of blood T cells in healthy people across ages. At least ten counts were recorded for this clonotype. The CDR3 is 15 residues long. The V gene lost 5 bases and the J gene lost 1 base, with 14 bases spanning the gap. Germline V gives CDR1 MNHEY, CDR2 SMNVEV (reference sequence). A second PCR, run for roughly 7 to 12 cycles, used a sample-barcoded 5' primer plus a J-beta primer mix. TCRdb used MiXCR to reprocess the 5' RACE reads, holding one entry per CDR3 protein. The sample lists about 650,000 distinct CDR3 sequences; about 30% were seen once.

Sequencing was performed on blood. This chain uses TRBV27 with TRBJ1-1; unclear D gene. This sequence was found in a woman of 80 years or more in good health. In DNA, the CDR3 is TGTGCCAGCAGTCCAGATTACCGTCGGAACACTGAAGCTTTCTTT. This codes for CASSPDYRRNTEAFF.